The 13 T cell receptor beta chains listed next were all sequenced from one sample in a study of T cell responses to AZD1222 COVID-19 vaccine. Measured with immunoSEQ multiplex PCR; TCRdb has only the in-frame clones, and not every one. The table has 65,000 to 85,000 clones, about 88% seen once. Sequenced material: peripheral blood, taken on day 0 of AZD1222 vaccination. Receptors originate from an adult in good health.

A few counts support this clone. This chain connects TRBV10-1 to TRBJ1-1; possible D gene TRBD1, 5 bases. CDR1 and CDR2 (germline): WNHNN, SYGVQD (reference sequence). The CDR3 covers 13 residues. The germline V and J ends were trimmed by 5 bases and 4 bases, with 11 bases remaining between them. The CDR3, as DNA: TGCGCCAGCAGTTCGGGGGACGGCACTGAAGCTTTCTTT. It encodes CASSSGDGTEAFF.

J is TRBJ2-3 and V is TRBV7-2; D is possibly TRBD1 (5 bases). Germline V CDR1 and CDR2: SGHTA, FQGNSA. This CDR3 has 15 residues. V gave up 0 bases and J gave up 0 bases, with 7 bases separating them. The CDR3 DNA reads as TGTGCCAGCAGCTTAGCTAGGGGTAGCACAGATACGCAGTATTTT. Its translation: CASSLARGSTDTQYF.

The chain couples TRBV5-1 to TRBJ2-7; D may be TRBD2 (7 bases). The ends were cut back, 1 base at V and 2 bases at J, with 25 bases in the middle. CDR3 length: 19 amino acids. Germline V gene data show CDR1 as SGHRS and CDR2 as YFSETQ. The CDR3 here is CASSLRSTRGSGAPYEQYF. Here the CDR3 DNA reads TGCGCCAGCAGCTTGCGTAGCACCAGGGGCAGCGGGGCACCCTACGAGCAGTACTTC.

The rearrangement uses TRBV3-1 (or the pseudogene TRBV3-2) and TRBJ2-7; possibly TRBD1 or TRBD2 for D (5 bases each). There are 13 residues in the CDR3. Trimming shortened V by 4 bases and J by 9 bases, and 16 bases separated the two germline ends. The V gene's germline CDR1 is LGHDT and CDR2 YNNKEL (reference sequence). For the CDR3, the DNA is TGTGCCAGCAGCCTTGGGACCTCGGGGTTGCAGTACTTC. Amino acid sequence: CASSLGTSGLQYF.

The genes are TRBV19 and TRBJ1-2; D remains unclear. The germline CDR1 and CDR2 sequences are LNHDA and SQIVND (reference sequence). The CDR3 runs to 16 residues. The V gene lost 5 bases and the J gene lost 7 bases, with 23 bases spanning the gap. CDR3 bases: TGTGCCAGTAGTCTCGTAGGCGGCGATATTGGTTTTGGCTACACCTTC. This codes for CASSLVGGDIGFGYTF.

The CDR3 DNA sequence: TGTGCCACCAGTGATGCACGGACAGAGACCTACACCTTC. This encodes CATSDARTETYTF. The V gene is TRBV24-1, the J gene TRBJ1-2, with D possibly TRBD1 on 6 matching bases. The germline gives CDR1 KGHDR, CDR2 SFDVKD. V was cut by 3 bases and J by 10 bases, with 14 bases left in between. CDR3 size: 13 residues.

The chain uses TRBV27 and TRBJ1-6; TRBD1 might be the D (5 bases). This CDR3 is built from 14 residues. The V end lost 6 bases, the J end lost 7 bases, and 13 bases lay between the germline ends. The germline gives CDR1 MNHEY, CDR2 SMNVEV (reference sequence). CDR3 nucleotides: TGTGCCAGCAGATGGACAACCCGCAATTCACCCCTCCACTTT. The encoded protein is CASRWTTRNSPLHF.

This chain connects TRBV20-1 to TRBJ2-7; D ambiguous. This CDR3 spans 10 amino acids. Trimming left V 5 bases short and J 2 bases short, with 4 bases between. CDR1 DFQATT and CDR2 SNEGSKA come from the germline V gene (reference sequence). CDR3: CSADTYEQYF. DNA of the CDR3: TGCAGTGCTGACACCTACGAGCAGTACTTC.

This rearrangement joins TRBV2 to TRBJ1-5, with 9 bases that match TRBD1. The CDR3 is 14 residues long. V lost 5 bases, J lost 2 bases, and 1 base stayed unmatched. CDR1 and CDR2 from the germline V gene are SNHLY and FYNNEI. CDR3 loop: CASSWTGGNQPQHF. DNA of the CDR3: TGTGCCAGCAGTTGGACAGGGGGCAATCAGCCCCAGCATTTT.

V is TRBV28 and J is TRBJ1-2; TRBD1 agrees at 11 bases. V trimming: 4 bases; J trimming: 7 bases; junction bases outside the gene matches: 11. The CDR3 runs 16 residues. CDR1 is MDHEN and CDR2 is SYDVKM in the germline V gene. CDR3 coding DNA: TGTGCCAGCAGTTCCCCCCACGGACAGGGGGCGAGTGGCTACACCTTC. This sequence encodes CASSSPHGQGASGYTF.

V gene TRBV2 combines with J gene TRBJ1-6, with 9 bases identical to TRBD1. The V gene's germline CDR1 is SNHLY and CDR2 FYNNEI. V was clipped by 2 bases and J by 6 bases; unmatched bases: 11. The CDR3 covers 18 residues. CDR3 amino acids: CASSETRDRAFGNSPLHF. The DNA of the CDR3 is TGTGCCAGCAGTGAAACCCGGGACAGGGCTTTTGGTAATTCACCCCTCCACTTT.

The chain recombines TRBV28 with TRBJ2-5, with D perhaps TRBD2 (6 bases). Germline CDR1 reads MDHEN; CDR2 reads SYDVKM. CDR3 length: 15 residues. V was cut by 5 bases and J by 4 bases, with 17 bases left in between. CDR3 in DNA: TGTGCCAGCAGTCCAGAAGGGAGGAGGGGAGAGACCCAGTACTTC. It is translated as CASSPEGRRGETQYF. Full variable domain (remainder filled in from reference TRBV28 and TRBJ2-5): DVKVTQSSRYLVKRTGEKVFLECVQDMDHENMFWYRQDPGLGLRLIYFSYDVKMKEKGDIPEGYSVSREKKERFSLILESASTNQTSMYLCASSPEGRRGETQYFGPGTRLLVL.

V gene TRBV6-5 combines with J gene TRBJ1-6; maybe TRBD1 (6 bases). Germline V CDR1 and CDR2: MNHEY, SVGAGI. Trimming removed 4 bases from V and 10 bases from J, with 17 bases in between. This CDR3 comprises 15 residues. The CDR3 reads CASSFEPQGNSPLHF. The CDR3 nucleotides read TGTGCCAGCAGTTTCGAACCTCAGGGGAACTCACCCCTCCACTTT.